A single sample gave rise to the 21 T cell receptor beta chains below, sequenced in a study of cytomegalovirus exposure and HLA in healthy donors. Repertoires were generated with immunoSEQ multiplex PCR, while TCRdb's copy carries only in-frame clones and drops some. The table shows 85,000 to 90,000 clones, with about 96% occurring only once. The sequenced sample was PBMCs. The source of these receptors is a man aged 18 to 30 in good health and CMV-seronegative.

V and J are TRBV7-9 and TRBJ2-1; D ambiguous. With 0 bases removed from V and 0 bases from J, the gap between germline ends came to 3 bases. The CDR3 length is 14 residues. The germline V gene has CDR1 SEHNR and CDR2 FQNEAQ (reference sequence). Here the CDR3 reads CASSLASSYNEQFF. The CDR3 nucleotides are TGTGCCAGCAGCTTAGCTAGCTCCTACAATGAGCAGTTCTTC.

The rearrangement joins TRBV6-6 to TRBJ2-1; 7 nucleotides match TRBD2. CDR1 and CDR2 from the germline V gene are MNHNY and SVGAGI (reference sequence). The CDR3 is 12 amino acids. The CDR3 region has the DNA TGTGCAGCCCGGGAGGATTACAATGAGCAGTTCTTC. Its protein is CAAREDYNEQFF.

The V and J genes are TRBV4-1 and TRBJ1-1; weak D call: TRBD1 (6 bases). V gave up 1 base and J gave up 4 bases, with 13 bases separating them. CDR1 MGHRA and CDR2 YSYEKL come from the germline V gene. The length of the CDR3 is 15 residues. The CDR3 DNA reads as TGCGCCAGCAGCCAAGGGACGGGCAGGGGCACTGAAGCTTTCTTT. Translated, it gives CASSQGTGRGTEAFF.

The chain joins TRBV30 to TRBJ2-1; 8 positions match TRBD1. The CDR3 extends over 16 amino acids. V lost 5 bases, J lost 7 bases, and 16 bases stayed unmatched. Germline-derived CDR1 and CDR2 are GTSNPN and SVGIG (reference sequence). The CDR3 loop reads CAWGRGAQGAVNEQFF. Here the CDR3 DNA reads TGTGCCTGGGGACGGGGAGCGCAGGGGGCAGTTAATGAGCAGTTCTTC.

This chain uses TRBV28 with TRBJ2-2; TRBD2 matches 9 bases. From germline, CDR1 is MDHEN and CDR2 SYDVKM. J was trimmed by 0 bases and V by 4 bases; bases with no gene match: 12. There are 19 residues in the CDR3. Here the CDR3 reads CASSSYGSGSPTNTGELFF. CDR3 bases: TGTGCCAGCAGTTCTTATGGTAGCGGGAGCCCGACGAACACCGGGGAGCTGTTTTTT.

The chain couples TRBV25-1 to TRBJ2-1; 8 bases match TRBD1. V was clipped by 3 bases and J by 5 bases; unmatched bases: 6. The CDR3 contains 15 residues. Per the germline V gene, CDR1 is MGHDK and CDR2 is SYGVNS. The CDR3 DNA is TGTGCCAGCAGTGATCGGGACAGGCGTAACAATGAGCAGTTCTTC. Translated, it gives CASSDRDRRNNEQFF.

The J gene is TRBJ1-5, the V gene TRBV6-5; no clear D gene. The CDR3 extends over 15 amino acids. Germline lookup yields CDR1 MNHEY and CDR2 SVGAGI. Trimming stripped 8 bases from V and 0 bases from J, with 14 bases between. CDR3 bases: TGTGCCAGCCGATTTCGACACCTTAGCAATCAGCCCCAGCATTTT. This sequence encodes CASRFRHLSNQPQHF.

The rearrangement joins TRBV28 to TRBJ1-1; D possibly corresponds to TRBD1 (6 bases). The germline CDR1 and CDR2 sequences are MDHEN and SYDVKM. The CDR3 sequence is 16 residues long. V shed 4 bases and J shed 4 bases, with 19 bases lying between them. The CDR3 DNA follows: TGTGCCAGCAGTTCCACAGGGTGGCGTAGGAGCACTGAAGCTTTCTTT. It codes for CASSSTGWRRSTEAFF. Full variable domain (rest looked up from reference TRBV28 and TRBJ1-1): DVKVTQSSRYLVKRTGEKVFLECVQDMDHENMFWYRQDPGLGLRLIYFSYDVKMKEKGDIPEGYSVSREKKERFSLILESASTNQTSMYLCASSSTGWRRSTEAFFGQGTRLTVV.

The CDR3 DNA reads TGTGCCTGGAGCCGCTCGGTGAGGGCTGAAGCTTTCTTT. It encodes CAWSRSVRAEAFF. The chain recombines TRBV30 with TRBJ1-1; D unresolved. From germline, CDR1 is GTSNPN and CDR2 SVGIG (reference sequence). Trimming removed 3 bases at V and 6 bases at J, with 14 bases between. This CDR3 is 13 amino acids long.

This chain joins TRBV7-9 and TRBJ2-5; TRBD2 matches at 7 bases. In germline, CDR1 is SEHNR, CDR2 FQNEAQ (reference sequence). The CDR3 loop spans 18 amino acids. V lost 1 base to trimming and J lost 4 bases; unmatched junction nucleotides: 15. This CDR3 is CASSLGRLAQRVPETQYF. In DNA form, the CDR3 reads TGTGCCAGCAGCTTAGGGAGACTAGCCCAAAGGGTCCCAGAGACCCAGTACTTC.

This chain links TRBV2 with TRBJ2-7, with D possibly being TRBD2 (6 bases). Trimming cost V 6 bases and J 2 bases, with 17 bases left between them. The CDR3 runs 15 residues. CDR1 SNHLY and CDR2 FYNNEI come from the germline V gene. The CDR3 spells CASRGLRDSAYEQYF. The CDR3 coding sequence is TGTGCCAGCAGGGGACTCCGGGACTCAGCCTACGAGCAGTACTTC. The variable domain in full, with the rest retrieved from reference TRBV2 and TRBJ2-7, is EPEVTQTPSHQVTQMGQEVILRCVPISNHLYFYWYRQILGQKVEFLVSFYNNEISEKSEIFDDQFSVERPDGSNFTLKIRSTKLEDSAMYFCASRGLRDSAYEQYFGPGTRLTVT.

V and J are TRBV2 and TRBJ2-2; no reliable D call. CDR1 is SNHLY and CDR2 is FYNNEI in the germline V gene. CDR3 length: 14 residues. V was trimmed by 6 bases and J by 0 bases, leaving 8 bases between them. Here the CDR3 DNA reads TGTGCCAGCAGGGAGTATGCGAACACCGGGGAGCTGTTTTTT. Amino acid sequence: CASREYANTGELFF.

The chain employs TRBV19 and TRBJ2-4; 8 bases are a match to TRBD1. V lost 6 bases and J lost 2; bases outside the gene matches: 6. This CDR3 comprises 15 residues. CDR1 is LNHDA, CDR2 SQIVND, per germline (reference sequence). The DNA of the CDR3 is TGTGCCAGTAGGCCGACAGGGGAGTCCAAAAACATTCAGTACTTC. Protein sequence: CASRPTGESKNIQYF.

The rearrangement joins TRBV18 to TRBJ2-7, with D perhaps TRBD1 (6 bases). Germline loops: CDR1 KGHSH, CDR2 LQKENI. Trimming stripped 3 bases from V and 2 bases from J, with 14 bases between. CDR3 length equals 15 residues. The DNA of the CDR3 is TGTGCCAGCTCACCCCGGGACACCCTGGCCTACGAGCAGTACTTC. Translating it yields CASSPRDTLAYEQYF. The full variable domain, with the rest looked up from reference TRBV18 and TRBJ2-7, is NAGVMQNPRHLVRRRGQEARLRCSPMKGHSHVYWYRQLPEEGLKFMVYLQKENIIDESGMPKERFSAEFPKEGPSILRIQQVVRGDSAAYFCASSPRDTLAYEQYFGPGTRLTVT.

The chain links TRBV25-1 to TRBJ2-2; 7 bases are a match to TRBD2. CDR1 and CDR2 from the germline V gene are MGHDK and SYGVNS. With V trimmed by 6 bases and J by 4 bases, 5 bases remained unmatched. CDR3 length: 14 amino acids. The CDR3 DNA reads TGTGCCAGCAGAAAGGGAGGGGCCACCGGGGAGCTGTTTTTT. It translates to CASRKGGATGELFF.

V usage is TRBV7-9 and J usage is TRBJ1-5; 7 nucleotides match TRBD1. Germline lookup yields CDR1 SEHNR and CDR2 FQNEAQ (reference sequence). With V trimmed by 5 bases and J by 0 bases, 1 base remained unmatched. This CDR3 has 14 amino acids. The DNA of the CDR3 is TGTGCCAGCAGCCGGACAGGTAGCAATCAGCCCCAGCATTTT. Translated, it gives CASSRTGSNQPQHF.

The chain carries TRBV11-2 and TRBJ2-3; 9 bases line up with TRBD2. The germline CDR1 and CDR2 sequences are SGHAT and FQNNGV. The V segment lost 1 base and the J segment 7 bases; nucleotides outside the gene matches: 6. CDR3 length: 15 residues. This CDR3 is CASSLGGRVLNTQYF. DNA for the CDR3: TGTGCCAGCAGCTTAGGCGGGAGGGTATTGAATACGCAGTATTTT.

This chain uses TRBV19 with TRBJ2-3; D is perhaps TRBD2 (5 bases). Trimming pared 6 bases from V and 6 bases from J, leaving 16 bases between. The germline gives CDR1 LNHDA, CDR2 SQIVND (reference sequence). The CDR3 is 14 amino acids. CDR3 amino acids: CASSPMDLADTQYF. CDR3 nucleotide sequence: TGTGCCAGTAGCCCAATGGACTTGGCGGATACGCAGTATTTT.

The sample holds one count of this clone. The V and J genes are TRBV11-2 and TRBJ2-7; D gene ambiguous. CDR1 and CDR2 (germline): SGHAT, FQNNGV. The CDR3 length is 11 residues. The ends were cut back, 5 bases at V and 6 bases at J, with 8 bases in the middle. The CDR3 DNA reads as TGTGCCAGCAGCATAGTCGGCGAGCAGTACTTC. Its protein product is CASSIVGEQYF.

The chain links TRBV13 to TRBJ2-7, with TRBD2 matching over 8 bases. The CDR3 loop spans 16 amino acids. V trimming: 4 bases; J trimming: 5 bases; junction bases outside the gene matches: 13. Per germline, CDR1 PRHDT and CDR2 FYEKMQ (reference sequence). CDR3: CASSSTSGRSAHEQYV. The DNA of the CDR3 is TGTGCCAGCAGCTCAACTAGCGGCCGATCCGCCCACGAGCAGTACGTC.

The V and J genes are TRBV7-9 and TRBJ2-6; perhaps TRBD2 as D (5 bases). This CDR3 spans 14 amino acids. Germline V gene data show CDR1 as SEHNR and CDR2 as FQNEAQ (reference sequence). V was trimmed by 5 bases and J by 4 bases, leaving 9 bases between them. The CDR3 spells CASSRPGGANVLTF. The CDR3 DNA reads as TGTGCCAGCAGCCGGCCGGGAGGGGCCAACGTCCTGACTTTC.